This T cell receptor beta chain is drawn from a study of control samples from healthy donors and cancer patients. Profiled with immunoSEQ multiplex PCR; TCRdb holds only in-frame clones, not every one. Found here are around 100,000 clones, roughly 89% of them singletons; the top ten hold about 18%. V dropped 0 bases and J dropped 1 base, with 10 bases sitting between them. Germline V gene lookup returns CDR1 ENHRY and CDR2 SYGVKD. The CDR3 consists of 16 residues. Source material: PBMCs. The V call is TRBV10-3, the J call TRBJ1-5; a weak D match, TRBD1 (6 bases). This TCR was recovered from a man in his fifties or sixties with lung cancer. CDR3 protein: CAISESKGGSNQPQHF. Written as DNA, the CDR3 is TGTGCCATCAGTGAGTCGAAGGGGGGGAGCAATCAGCCCCAGCATTTT.